The next 4 T cell receptor beta chains were all read from a single sample in a study of blood T cell repertoires in COVID-19. TCRdb keeps only in-frame clones here, not all; method: immunoSEQ multiplex PCR. In the table there are approximately 200,000 clones, around 85% of which are singletons. What was sequenced was peripheral blood. The source of these receptors is a person between 70 and 80 years old with COVID-19, enrolled during active disease.

The chain joins TRBV7-2 to TRBJ2-3, with TRBD2 matching over 11 bases. Germline V CDR1 and CDR2: SGHTA, FQGNSA. V shed 5 bases and J 6 bases; nucleotides not matched to a gene: 7. This CDR3 spans 15 amino acids. The CDR3 DNA is TGTGCCAGCAGCCGCAGACTAGCGGGATTGGATACGCAGTATTTT. Protein sequence: CASSRRLAGLDTQYF.

The gene calls are TRBV4-1 and TRBJ2-2; the D gene is possibly TRBD1 (5 bases). The V end was cut by 1 base, the J end by 6 bases, with 9 bases between. The CDR3 consists of 14 residues. The germline gives CDR1 MGHRA, CDR2 YSYEKL. In DNA, the CDR3 is TGCGCCAGCAGCCAAGGCAGGGTCCCCGGGGAGCTGTTTTTT. This translates into CASSQGRVPGELFF.

This chain uses TRBV20-1 with TRBJ2-7; no clear D gene. There are 13 residues in the CDR3. The germline CDR1 and CDR2 sequences are DFQATT and SNEGSKA (reference sequence). The V end was cut by 3 bases, the J end by 3 bases, with 12 bases between. The CDR3 spells CSASLPNYYEQYF. CDR3 sequence (DNA): TGCAGTGCTAGTTTGCCAAACTACTACGAGCAGTACTTC.

V and J are TRBV15 and TRBJ1-2, with 9 bases aligning to TRBD1. This CDR3 has 13 amino acids. V lost 7 bases to trimming and J lost 5 bases; unmatched junction nucleotides: 5. Per the germline V gene, CDR1 is LNHNV and CDR2 is YYDKDF (reference sequence). The CDR3 DNA sequence: TGTGCCACCACCGGGACAGGGAAATATGGCTACACCTTC. Its protein is CATTGTGKYGYTF. The variable domain in full, with the rest retrieved from reference TRBV15 and TRBJ1-2, is DAMVIQNPRYQVTQFGKPVTLSCSQTLNHNVMYWYQQKSSQAPKLLFHYYDKDFNNEADTPDNFQSRRPNTSFCFLDIRSPGLGDTAMYLCATTGTGKYGYTFGSGTRLTVV.